Below, 23 T cell receptor beta chains from the same sample are listed, as sequenced in a study of CD8+CD57+ T cells in acquired aplastic anemia. Investigators profiled TCR beta VDJ and CDR3 from genomic DNA template. From the reads, TCRdb called clonotypes with MiXCR, one entry per CDR3 protein. Here the sample spans hundreds of thousands of distinct CDR3 sequences, 45% to 70% being singletons. Sequenced material: sorted CD4+, CD8+, or CD8+CD57+ T cells (not recorded which) from PBMCs. These receptor sequences come from a human donor with severe aplastic anemia or a healthy control (not recorded which).

The chain couples TRBV10-1 to TRBJ2-5; 10 nucleotides match TRBD1. V dropped 3 bases and J dropped 4; count of bases not matched to a gene: 8. Germline-derived CDR1 and CDR2 are WNHNN and SYGVQD (reference sequence). This CDR3 has 16 amino acids. The CDR3 loop is CASSESGTGARETQYF. The CDR3 nucleotides are TGCGCCAGCAGTGAATCCGGGACAGGGGCAAGAGAGACCCAGTACTTC.

To note about this clonotype: An end of the junction does not agree with germline; a read error may underlie this. The chain combines TRBV20-1 with TRBJ2-1, with D possibly being TRBD2 (5 bases). Per the germline V gene, CDR1 is DFQATT and CDR2 is SNEGSKA (reference sequence). CDR3 length: 14 residues. The CDR3 loop reads CSARASGAYNEQFF. The DNA for the CDR3 is TGCAGTGCAAGAGCGAGCGGCGCCTACAATGAGCAGTTCTTC.

V gene TRBV7-2 combines with J gene TRBJ2-3; possibly TRBD2 for D (5 bases). The length of the CDR3 is 13 residues. V was trimmed by 4 bases and J by 8 bases, leaving 13 bases between them. CDR1 and CDR2 (germline): SGHTA, FQGNSA. CDR3 in DNA: TGTGCCAGCAGCTCTCCAGGTGGAGGTACGCAGTATTTT. This codes for CASSSPGGGTQYF.

The chain employs TRBV19 and TRBJ2-1; the D gene could be TRBD1 or TRBD2 (5 bases each). CDR1 and CDR2 (germline): LNHDA, SQIVND (reference sequence). The CDR3 runs 15 residues. Trimming stripped 3 bases from V and 6 bases from J, with 15 bases between. The CDR3 here is CASSMAAGGGNEQFF. The CDR3 DNA is TGTGCCAGTAGTATGGCGGCAGGTGGGGGCAATGAGCAGTTCTTC.

The sample holds many counts of this clonotype. The genes are TRBV6-4 and TRBJ1-5; 7 nucleotides align to TRBD1. Trimming took 2 bases from V and 7 from J; bases not matched to a gene: 11. Germline values: CDR1 MRHNA, CDR2 SNTAGT. The CDR3 has 16 residues. The CDR3 sequence: CASSDPGRGPRQPQHF. The DNA for the CDR3 is TGTGCCAGCAGTGACCCGGGGAGGGGGCCAAGACAGCCCCAGCATTTT.

This clonotype showed up just a few times. This chain's CDR3 is CASSSVPSGSLTREQYF. The CDR3 region has the DNA TGTGCCAGTAGCTCAGTTCCTAGCGGGAGTTTGACTCGGGAGCAGTACTTC. The V call is TRBV19, the J call TRBJ2-7; TRBD2 agrees at 10 bases. The CDR3 consists of 17 residues. V dropped 6 bases and J dropped 7; count of bases not matched to a gene: 18. From germline, CDR1 is LNHDA and CDR2 SQIVND (reference sequence).

This clonotype was picked up many times. V gene TRBV18 combines with J gene TRBJ2-7; D is unresolved. CDR1 is KGHSH, CDR2 LQKENI, per germline. CDR3 size: 13 residues. Between the trimmed V and J ends, which lost 0 bases and 2 bases, there was a span of 5 bases. CDR3: CASSPPAAYEQYF. CDR3 coding DNA: TGTGCCAGCTCACCACCGGCAGCCTACGAGCAGTACTTC.

This clonotype appeared a few times. This rearrangement joins TRBV7-2 to TRBJ2-7; no reliable D call. The CDR3 consists of 12 residues. The V end was cut by 5 bases, the J end by 2 bases, with 7 bases between. Germline CDR1 reads SGHTA; CDR2 reads FQGNSA. The CDR3 spells CASSLNTYEQYF. The CDR3 nucleotides read TGTGCCAGCAGCCTAAATACCTACGAGCAGTACTTC.

V gene TRBV15 combines with J gene TRBJ1-1; TRBD1 matches 8 bases. V was clipped by 5 bases and J by 5 bases; unmatched bases: 31. CDR1 LNHNV and CDR2 YYDKDF come from the germline V gene (reference sequence). The length of the CDR3 is 22 residues. DNA for the CDR3: TGTGCCACCAGCTCCCGTTTGCTTGGGGATAGTGCGTCTAACAGGGGGACAACTGAAGCTTTCTTT. This gives the protein CATSSRLLGDSASNRGTTEAFF. Combining the CDR3 with reference TRBV15 and TRBJ1-1 gives the whole variable domain DAMVIQNPRYQVTQFGKPVTLSCSQTLNHNVMYWYQQKSSQAPKLLFHYYDKDFNNEADTPDNFQSRRPNTSFCFLDIRSPGLGDTAMYLCATSSRLLGDSASNRGTTEAFFGQGTRLTVV.

This clonotype was seen repeatedly, ten times or more. The chain employs TRBV20-1 and TRBJ2-7; tentatively, D is TRBD2 (5 bases). Germline CDR1 and CDR2: DFQATT and SNEGSKA (reference sequence). The CDR3 spans 14 residues. V was pared by 2 bases and J by 2 bases, with 13 bases between. CDR3 residues: CSARPGVRTYEQYF. For the CDR3, the DNA is TGCAGTGCTAGACCCGGGGTCCGGACCTACGAGCAGTACTTC.

This clonotype was detected many times. The rearrangement uses TRBV9 and TRBJ2-5; D is unresolved. V lost 3 bases to trimming and J lost 5 bases, with 11 bases between them. The CDR3 sequence is 13 residues long. Germline assignment: CDR1 SGDLS and CDR2 YYNGEE. The CDR3 nucleotides read TGTGCCAGCAGCGGTGGATTCGGGGAGACCCAGTACTTC. Amino acids: CASSGGFGETQYF.

With regard to this clonotype: The junction differs from germline at one of its ends, possibly a read error. The chain carries TRBV7-3 and TRBJ2-1; weak D call: TRBD2 (7 bases). CDR3 size: 14 residues. Germline V gene lookup returns CDR1 SGHTA and CDR2 FQGTGA. CDR3 loop: CAWSGGALRGEQLF. CDR3 nucleotide sequence: TGTGCCTGGAGTGGGGGGGCACTCCGGGGGGAGCAGTTATTC.

The genes are TRBV29-1 and TRBJ1-1; no clear D gene. The length of the CDR3 is 12 residues. Trimming cost V 7 bases and J 0 bases, with 9 bases left between them. In germline, CDR1 is SQVTM, CDR2 ANQGSEA. The CDR3 region is CSGGRVNTEAFF. DNA of the CDR3: TGCAGCGGGGGAAGGGTGAACACTGAAGCTTTCTTT.

V is TRBV20-1 and J is TRBJ1-1; D possibly corresponds to TRBD1 (6 bases). V shed 0 bases and J shed 4 bases, with 15 bases lying between them. The germline V gene encodes CDR1 DFQATT and CDR2 SNEGSKA (reference sequence). This CDR3 spans 15 amino acids. For the CDR3, the DNA is TGCAGTGCTAGAGATGAACAGGGAGGAAGCACTGAAGCTTTCTTT. Protein sequence: CSARDEQGGSTEAFF.

This clonotype was detected a few times. The V call is TRBV28, the J call TRBJ2-7; 8 bases line up with TRBD2. V shed 5 bases, J shed 1 base, and the junction held 16 bases outside the gene matches. Germline V gives CDR1 MDHEN, CDR2 SYDVKM. The CDR3 is made up of 18 amino acids. In nucleotides, the CDR3 is TGTGCCAGCAGTGGAACCCCGGGGGGGGGACCGGGGTCCTACGAGCAGTACTTC. This gives the protein CASSGTPGGGPGSYEQYF. Supplemented by reference TRBV28 and TRBJ2-7, the full variable domain reads DVKVTQSSRYLVKRTGEKVFLECVQDMDHENMFWYRQDPGLGLRLIYFSYDVKMKEKGDIPEGYSVSREKKERFSLILESASTNQTSMYLCASSGTPGGGPGSYEQYFGPGTRLTVT.

This clonotype showed up many times. V is TRBV12-3 or TRBV12-4 and J is TRBJ1-2; tentatively, D is TRBD1 (5 bases). The CDR3 spans 16 residues. V lost 8 bases and J lost 1, with 20 bases in between. The CDR3: CASGTYGHMINYGYTF. The CDR3 nucleotides are TGTGCCAGCGGGACCTATGGACATATGATTAACTATGGCTACACCTTC.

The rearrangement uses TRBV29-1 and TRBJ1-2, with D maybe TRBD1 (5 bases). V was cut by 4 bases and J by 4 bases, with 16 bases left in between. Germline CDR1 is SQVTM and CDR2 is ANQGSEA. The CDR3 sequence is 14 residues long. CDR3 nucleotides: TGCAGCGTTGCGGGGGAAGGGGCAACCTATGGCTACACCTTC. Translated, it gives CSVAGEGATYGYTF.

There are a few counts of this clonotype. The chain carries TRBV18 and TRBJ2-7; TRBD1 matches at 7 bases. The junction had 10 bases not matched to a gene; V was cut back by 3 bases and J by 2 bases. From germline, CDR1 is KGHSH and CDR2 LQKENI. The CDR3 totals 16 residues. The DNA of the CDR3 is TGTGCCAGCTCACCCAGGGGACAGACAGTCCCCTACGAGCAGTACTTC. Its translation is CASSPRGQTVPYEQYF.

As to this clonotype: A much larger clone is a single base away; this may be a read error. The final CDR3 position lacks the conserved phenylalanine or tryptophan, pointing to a likely read error. V usage is TRBV6-5 and J usage is TRBJ2-4; D is undetermined. This CDR3 contains 14 residues. Germline V lookup: CDR1 MNHEY, CDR2 SVGAGI. The V gene lost 5 bases and the J gene lost 0 bases, with 8 bases spanning the gap. DNA of the CDR3: TGTGCCAGCAGTGAATCCTTAGCCAAAAACATTCAGTACTCC. Its translation is CASSESLAKNIQYS.

This clonotype was observed a few times. For the CDR3, the DNA is TGCAGTGCTAGAGGCAGGAGCTCCTACGAGCAGTACTTC. It is translated as CSARGRSSYEQYF. The rearrangement links TRBV20-1 to TRBJ2-7; D gene unclear. CDR1 and CDR2 from the germline V gene are DFQATT and SNEGSKA (reference sequence). CDR3 length equals 13 residues. Trimming took off 1 base at V and 0 bases at J, with 7 bases between the two ends.

The rearrangement links TRBV19 to TRBJ2-2; perhaps D is TRBD1 or TRBD2 (5 bases each). The V gene's germline CDR1 is LNHDA and CDR2 SQIVND (reference sequence). This CDR3 region has 17 residues. The V end was cut by 2 bases, the J end by 1 base, with 14 bases between. The CDR3 sequence: CASSIRGVPQNTGELFF. The DNA of the CDR3 is TGTGCCAGTAGTATAAGGGGAGTTCCCCAGAACACCGGGGAGCTGTTTTTT. The variable domain in full, completed from reference TRBV19 and TRBJ2-2, reads DGGITQSPKYLFRKEGQNVTLSCEQNLNHDAMYWYRQDPGQGLRLIYYSQIVNDFQKGDIAEGYSVSREKKESFPLTVTSAQKNPTAFYLCASSIRGVPQNTGELFFGEGSRLTVL.

Only a few counts were recorded for this clonotype. The J gene is TRBJ2-7, the V gene TRBV5-1; 12 bases match TRBD2. J was trimmed by 3 bases and V by 4 bases; bases with no gene match: 8. This CDR3 comprises 16 residues. Germline V lookup: CDR1 SGHRS, CDR2 YFSETQ. The CDR3 sequence is CASSPGLAGPYYEQYF. The CDR3 nucleotides are TGCGCCAGCAGCCCCGGACTAGCGGGACCTTACTACGAGCAGTACTTC.

This clonotype was observed a few times. The V call is TRBV7-8, the J call TRBJ1-6, with a possible D match to TRBD1 (5 bases). This CDR3 is 16 amino acids long. The V end was cut by 1 base, the J end by 6 bases, with 13 bases between. Germline V gene data show CDR1 as SGHVS and CDR2 as FQNEAQ. CDR3 sequence reads: CASSLVQGRGNSPLHF. For the CDR3, the DNA is TGTGCCAGCAGCTTAGTCCAGGGTAGAGGTAATTCACCCCTCCACTTT.